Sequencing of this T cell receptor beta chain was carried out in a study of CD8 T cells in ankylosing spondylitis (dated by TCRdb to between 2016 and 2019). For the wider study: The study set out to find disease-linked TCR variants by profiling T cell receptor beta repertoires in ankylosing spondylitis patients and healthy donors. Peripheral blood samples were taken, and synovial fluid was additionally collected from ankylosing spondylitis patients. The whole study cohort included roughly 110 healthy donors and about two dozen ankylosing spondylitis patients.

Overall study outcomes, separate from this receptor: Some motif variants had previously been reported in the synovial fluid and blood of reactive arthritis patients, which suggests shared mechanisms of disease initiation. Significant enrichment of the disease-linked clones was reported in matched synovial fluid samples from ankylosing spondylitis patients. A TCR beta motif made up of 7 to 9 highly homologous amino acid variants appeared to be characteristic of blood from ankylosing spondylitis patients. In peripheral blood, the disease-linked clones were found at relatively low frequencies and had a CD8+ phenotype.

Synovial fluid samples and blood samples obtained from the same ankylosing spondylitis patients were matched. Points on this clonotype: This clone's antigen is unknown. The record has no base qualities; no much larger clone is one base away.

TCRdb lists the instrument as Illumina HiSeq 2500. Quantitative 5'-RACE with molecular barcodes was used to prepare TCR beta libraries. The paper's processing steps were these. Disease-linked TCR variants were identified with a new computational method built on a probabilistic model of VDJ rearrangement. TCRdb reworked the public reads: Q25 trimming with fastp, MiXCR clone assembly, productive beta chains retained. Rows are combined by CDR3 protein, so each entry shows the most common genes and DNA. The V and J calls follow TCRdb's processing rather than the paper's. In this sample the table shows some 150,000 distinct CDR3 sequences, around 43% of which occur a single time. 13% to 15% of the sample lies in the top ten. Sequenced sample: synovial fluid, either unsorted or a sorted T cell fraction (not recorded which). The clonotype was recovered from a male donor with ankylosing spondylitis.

CDR3 loop: CATSRDIGASGELFF. The DNA sequence follows: TGTGCCACCAGCAGAGATATCGGGGCTTCCGGGGAGCTGTTTTTT. The rearranged segments are TRBV15 and TRBJ2-2; the D segment is perhaps TRBD1 or TRBD2, each sharing 5 matched bases. Spanning cysteine to phenylalanine, the CDR3 consists of 15 amino acids. Only CDR3 DNA remains: 45 bases, in frame from the first base. The germline V gene (reference sequence) yields LNHNV for CDR1 and YYDKDF for CDR2. V is cut by 0 bases and J by 6 bases, and the space between the germline ends is 11 bases.